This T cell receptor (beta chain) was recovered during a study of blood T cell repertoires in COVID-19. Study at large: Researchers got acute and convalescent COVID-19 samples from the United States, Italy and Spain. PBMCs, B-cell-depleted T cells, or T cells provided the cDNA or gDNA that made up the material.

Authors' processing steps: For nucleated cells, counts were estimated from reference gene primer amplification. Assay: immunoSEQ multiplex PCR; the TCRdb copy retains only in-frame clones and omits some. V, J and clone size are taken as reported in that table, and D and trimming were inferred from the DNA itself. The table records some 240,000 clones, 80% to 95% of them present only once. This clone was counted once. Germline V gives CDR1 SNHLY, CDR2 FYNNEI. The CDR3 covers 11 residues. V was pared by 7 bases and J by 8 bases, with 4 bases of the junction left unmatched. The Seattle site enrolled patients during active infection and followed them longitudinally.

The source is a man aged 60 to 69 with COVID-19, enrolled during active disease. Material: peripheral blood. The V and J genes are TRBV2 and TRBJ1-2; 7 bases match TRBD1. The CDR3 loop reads CASMAGGGYTF. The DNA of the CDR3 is TGTGCCAGCATGGCAGGGGGAGGCTACACCTTC.